This T cell receptor beta chain was documented in a study of shared clonotypes between healthy human individuals. Losses at the gene ends were 5 bases for V and 3 bases for J; bases not matched to a gene: 6. This CDR3 contains 14 residues. Per germline, CDR1 SGHTS and CDR2 YDEGEE. Nashville, Tennessee was home to all donors, each a Caucasian adult. General observations from the study: Sampling used blood alone; tissue repertoires probably differ.

The assay ran at deep level. The method was immunoSEQ multiplex PCR; TCRdb's version includes in-frame clones alone and lacks a portion of them. Altogether fewer than 550,000 clones are present, almost 80% being singletons, with the ten largest covering approximately 12%. Comment on this clone: The antigen is undetermined.

Specimen: PBMCs. The chain recombines TRBV5-8 with TRBJ1-1; 8 nucleotides align to TRBD1. The receptor was derived from a woman aged 40 to 50 in good health. Some clones in this sample may be carry-over from other donors' samples. The DNA of the CDR3 is TGTGCCAGCAGACCTCAGGGGGCGGACACTGAAGCTTTCTTT. Residues: CASRPQGADTEAFF.